These 15 T cell receptor beta chains originate from one sample sequenced in a study of vaccination effects on CD4 cells after COVID-19. These receptors have no known antigen. Profiling relied on immunoSEQ multiplex PCR, and the TCRdb table lists in-frame clones only, not all of them. The sample shows tens of thousands of clones, 78% of them seen only once. Prior to sequencing, the ViraFEST assay stimulated PBMC with viral peptide pools, which expanded the antigen-specific CD4+ T cells. At the end of more than 8 days of culture, CD4+ T cells were isolated. Vaccine recipients had no previous SARS-CoV-2 infection; their nucleocapsid antibodies were negative. Sample: CD4+ T cells from PBMCs cultured with SARS-CoV-2 spike peptides, taken before COVID-19 vaccination. These receptors were collected from a human donor who received a COVID-19 vaccine.

This rearrangement joins TRBV24-1 to TRBJ2-5; either TRBD1 or TRBD2 may supply D (5 bases each). CDR1 is KGHDR, CDR2 SFDVKD, per germline. V lost 6 bases to trimming and J lost 5 bases, with 12 bases between them. This CDR3 spans 13 amino acids. Here the CDR3 reads CATSFGADETQYF. The DNA for the CDR3 is TGTGCCACCAGTTTCGGGGCGGATGAGACCCAGTACTTC.

This clone was detected a few times. The CDR3 spells CASSLGTNQPQHF. For the CDR3, the DNA is TGTGCCAGCAGCCTCGGGACGAATCAGCCCCAGCATTTT. The J gene is TRBJ1-5, the V gene TRBV2; TRBD1 might be the D (5 bases). Trimming pared 6 bases from V and 4 bases from J, leaving 10 bases between. The V gene's germline CDR1 is SNHLY and CDR2 FYNNEI. The length of the CDR3 is 13 residues. Looking up the rest from reference TRBV2 and TRBJ1-5 gives the full variable domain: EPEVTQTPSHQVTQMGQEVILRCVPISNHLYFYWYRQILGQKVEFLVSFYNNEISEKSEIFDDQFSVERPDGSNFTLKIRSTKLEDSAMYFCASSLGTNQPQHFGDGTRLSIL.

There are a few counts of this clone. The rearrangement links TRBV5-1 to TRBJ1-2; 7 nucleotides match TRBD1. Germline CDR1 is SGHRS and CDR2 is YFSETQ. There are 16 residues in the CDR3. The ends lost 3 bases at V and 6 bases at J; junction bases unmatched: 14. The CDR3 nucleotides read TGCGCCAGCAGCTACGCCACCGGGACAGAGATTAATGGCTACACCTTC. Translation gives CASSYATGTEINGYTF. The full variable domain, its missing parts supplied by reference TRBV5-1 and TRBJ1-2, is KAGVTQTPRYLIKTRGQQVTLSCSPISGHRSVSWYQQTPGQGLQFLFEYFSETQRNKGNFPGRFSGRQFSNSRSEMNVSTLELGDSALYLCASSYATGTEINGYTFGSGTRLTVV.

The table lists this clone with a few counts. The V gene is TRBV3-1 (or the pseudogene TRBV3-2), the J gene TRBJ2-3; D is tentatively TRBD1 or TRBD2 (5 bases each). The V end lost 4 bases, the J end lost 1 base, and 6 bases lay between the germline ends. This CDR3 region has 13 residues. Germline CDR1 LGHDT, CDR2 YNNKEL (reference sequence). Here the CDR3 reads CASSRGGTDTQYF. Written as DNA, the CDR3 is TGTGCCAGCAGCCGAGGGGGCACAGATACGCAGTATTTT.

The rearrangement links TRBV7-3 to TRBJ2-7, with 9 bases matching TRBD1. Germline V gives CDR1 SGHTA, CDR2 FQGTGA. V dropped 1 base and J dropped 3; count of bases not matched to a gene: 4. The CDR3 runs to 15 residues. The CDR3 is CASSLRQGGRYEQYV. In DNA form, the CDR3 reads TGTGCCAGCAGCTTAAGACAGGGGGGACGCTACGAGCAGTACGTC.

V and J are TRBV2 and TRBJ1-5; D is unresolved. Germline assignment: CDR1 SNHLY and CDR2 FYNNEI. V lost 3 bases, J lost 5 bases, and 11 bases lay in between. The CDR3 is made up of 14 amino acids. The CDR3 reads CASSDYSGDQPQHF. In nucleotides, the CDR3 is TGTGCCAGCAGTGACTATTCCGGAGATCAGCCCCAGCATTTT.

This clone has a single count. The CDR3 nucleotides read TGTGCCAGCAGTCCAAGCTCCTATAATTCACCCCTCCACTTT. Encoded protein: CASSPSSYNSPLHF. This chain joins TRBV6-5 and TRBJ1-6, with D unclear. Trimming left V 5 bases short and J 0 bases short, with 5 bases between. CDR1 is MNHEY and CDR2 is SVGAGI in the germline V gene. The CDR3 has 14 amino acids.

V and J are TRBV7-2 and TRBJ2-3; 8 bases line up with TRBD1. V trimming: 0 bases; J trimming: 0 bases; junction bases outside the gene matches: 2. Germline V gene sequence: CDR1 SGHTA, CDR2 FQGNSA. This CDR3 is built from 16 residues. CDR3 protein: CASSLAGQVSTDTQYF. The CDR3 DNA sequence: TGTGCCAGCAGCTTAGCGGGACAGGTTAGCACAGATACGCAGTATTTT. The variable domain in full, with the rest retrieved from reference TRBV7-2 and TRBJ2-3, is GAGVSQSPSNKVTEKGKDVELRCDPISGHTALYWYRQSLGQGLEFLIYFQGNSAPDKSGLPSDRFSAERTGGSVSTLTIQRTQQEDSAVYLCASSLAGQVSTDTQYFGPGTRLTVL.

Here the CDR3 reads CASSIFLSAAGAYGYTF. For the CDR3, the DNA is TGTGCCAGTAGTATCTTCCTAAGTGCGGCAGGGGCTTATGGCTACACCTTC. The chain is built from TRBV19 and TRBJ1-2; perhaps TRBD1 as D (6 bases). In germline, CDR1 is LNHDA, CDR2 SQIVND (reference sequence). This CDR3 is built from 17 residues. The V end lost 3 bases, the J end lost 5 bases, and 22 bases lay between the germline ends.

This clone was counted only a few times. V and J are TRBV7-2 and TRBJ1-1; D not certain. This CDR3 spans 11 amino acids. Germline V gene data show CDR1 as SGHTA and CDR2 as FQGNSA. V dropped 5 bases and J dropped 7 bases, with 8 bases sitting between them. The CDR3 nucleotides are TGTGCCAGCAGCGCCTACAGTGAAGCTTTCTTT. Translated: CASSAYSEAFF.

This chain uses TRBV29-1 with TRBJ1-1; D unresolved. V was clipped by 3 bases and J by 7 bases, with 15 bases between them. The CDR3 contains 13 residues. CDR1 and CDR2 (germline): SQVTM, ANQGSEA. The CDR3 DNA reads as TGCAGCGTTGATAAGAACAGAAAAGGTGAAGCTTTCTTT. Residues: CSVDKNRKGEAFF.

The chain joins TRBV7-3 to TRBJ1-2; D gene uncertain. Germline V gene data show CDR1 as SGHTA and CDR2 as FQGTGA. The CDR3 spans 14 residues. V lost 4 bases and J lost 6, with 15 bases in between. CDR3 loop: CASSSRAGEDGYTF. For the CDR3, the DNA is TGTGCCAGCAGCTCACGGGCCGGAGAGGATGGCTACACCTTC.

This clone was seen only a few times. The chain couples TRBV3-1 (or the pseudogene TRBV3-2) to TRBJ1-2; TRBD1 matches 9 bases. The CDR3 loop spans 14 amino acids. The germline V gene has CDR1 LGHDT and CDR2 YNNKEL (reference sequence). V was pared by 6 bases and J by 4 bases, with 6 bases of the junction left unmatched. This CDR3 is CASRPTGGSYGYTF. The CDR3 bases are TGTGCCAGCAGACCTACAGGGGGCAGCTATGGCTACACCTTC.

This rearrangement joins TRBV10-3 to TRBJ1-2; D not certain. V lost 3 bases, J lost 3 bases, and 8 bases lay in between. Germline values: CDR1 ENHRY, CDR2 SYGVKD. The CDR3 spans 13 residues. For the CDR3, the DNA is TGTGCCATCAGTGACGGGGTTGACTATGGCTACACCTTC. As protein: CAISDGVDYGYTF.

The V and J genes are TRBV2 and TRBJ2-2, with 8 bases matching TRBD2. This CDR3 region has 15 residues. Losses at the gene ends were 5 bases for V and 2 bases for J; bases not matched to a gene: 4. Germline lookup yields CDR1 SNHLY and CDR2 FYNNEI. Here the CDR3 reads CASSLSGANTGELFF. The CDR3 coding sequence is TGTGCCAGCAGTCTTAGCGGGGCTAACACCGGGGAGCTGTTTTTT.